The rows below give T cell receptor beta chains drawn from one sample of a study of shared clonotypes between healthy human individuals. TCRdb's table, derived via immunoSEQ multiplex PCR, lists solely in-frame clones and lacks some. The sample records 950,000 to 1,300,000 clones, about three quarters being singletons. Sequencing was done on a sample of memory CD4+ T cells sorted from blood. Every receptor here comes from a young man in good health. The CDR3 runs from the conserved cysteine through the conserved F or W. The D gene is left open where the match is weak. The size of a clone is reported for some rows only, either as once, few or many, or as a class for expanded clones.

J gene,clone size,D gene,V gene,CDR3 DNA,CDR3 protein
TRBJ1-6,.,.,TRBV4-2,TGTGCCAGCAGCCAAGATCCCCAGGCAGCCAATAATTCACCCCTCCACTTT,CASSQDPQAANNSPLHF
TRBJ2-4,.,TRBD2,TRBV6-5,TGTGCCAGCAGCTCCGGGACTAGCGATTCCTTC,CASSSGTSDSF
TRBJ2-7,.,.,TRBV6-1,TGTGCCAGCAGTGAAGCGGTATCCCACGGGACCTACGAGCAGTACTTC,CASSEAVSHGTYEQYF
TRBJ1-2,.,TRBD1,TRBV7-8,TGTGCCAGCAGCTTAGGAACGACAGGGGGGTATGGCTACACCTTC,CASSLGTTGGYGYTF
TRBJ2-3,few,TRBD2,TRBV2,TGTGCCAGCAGTGAAGGGACTAGCAAAGATACGCAGTATTTT,CASSEGTSKDTQYF
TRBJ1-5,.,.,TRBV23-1,TGCGCCAGCAGTCAATCGGCGGGCAATCAGCCCCAGCATTTT,CASSQSAGNQPQHF
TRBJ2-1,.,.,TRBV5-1,TGCGCCAGCAGCTTGGGGACTTCATCCAATGAGCAGTTCTTC,CASSLGTSSNEQFF
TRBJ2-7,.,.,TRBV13,TGTGCCAGCAGCTTAGCTTCAATCGAGCAGTACTTC,CASSLASIEQYF
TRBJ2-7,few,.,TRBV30,TGTGCCTGGAGTCAGGGGGGGGGCCCCTACGAGCAGTACTTC,CAWSQGGGPYEQYF
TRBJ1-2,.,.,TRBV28,TGTGCCAGCAGTTCCTCCGGACAGCGTAATGTCTATGGCTACACCTTC,CASSSSGQRNVYGYTF
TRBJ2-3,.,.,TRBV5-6,TGTGCCAGCAGCTTTTTGGGAACAGATACGCAGTATTTT,CASSFLGTDTQYF
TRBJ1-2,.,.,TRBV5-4,TGTGCCAGCAGCTCCCAGCCGGGCGGCTACACCTTC,CASSSQPGGYTF
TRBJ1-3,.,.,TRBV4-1,TGCGCCAGCAGCGAACTAGTGGGCTCTGGAAACACCATATATTTT,CASSELVGSGNTIYF
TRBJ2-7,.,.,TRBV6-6,TGTGCCAGCAGTTACTTATCCACAGGTGGAGCCTACGAGCAGTACTTC,CASSYLSTGGAYEQYF
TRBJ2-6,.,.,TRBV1,TGCACCAGCAGGGCTTTACGTTTGTGCACTCGGGCCAACGTCCTGACTTTC,CTSRALRLCTRANVLTF
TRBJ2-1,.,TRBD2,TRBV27,TGTGCCAGCAGGATGGGGGGGGAACTCTCCTACAATGAGCAGTTCTTC,CASRMGGELSYNEQFF
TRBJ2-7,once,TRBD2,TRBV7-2,TGTGCCAGCGGCCGGGATAGCGGGGGACTCTACGAGCAGTACTTC,CASGRDSGGLYEQYF
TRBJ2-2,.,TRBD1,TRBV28,TGTGCCAGCAGTTTTAGCGACAGGGGGACCGGGGAGCTGTTTTTT,CASSFSDRGTGELFF
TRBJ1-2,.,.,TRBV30,TGTGCCTGGAGTCAAGATGACTATGGCTACACCTTC,CAWSQDDYGYTF
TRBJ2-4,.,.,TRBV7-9,TGTGCCAGCAGCTTAATACAGGGCTCCAAAAACATTCAGTACTTC,CASSLIQGSKNIQYF
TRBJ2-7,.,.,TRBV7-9,TGTGCCAGCGAGGGGGAATACGAGCAGTACTTC,CASEGEYEQYF
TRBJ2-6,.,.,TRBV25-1,TGTGCCAGCAGTAGGACAGCTGGGGCCAACGTCCTGACTTTC,CASSRTAGANVLTF